A single sample is the source of the 27 T cell receptor beta chains below, sequenced in a study of blood T cell repertoires in COVID-19. Method: immunoSEQ multiplex PCR; TCRdb's copy keeps in-frame clones and lacks some. The data show some 14,000 clones, with roughly 88% seen just once and about 2.5% held by the top ten. The sample taken for sequencing was peripheral blood. The receptors derive from a human donor in a cohort sampled during active COVID-19.

The chain employs TRBV19 and TRBJ1-2; 8 bases are shared with TRBD1. Per the germline V gene, CDR1 is LNHDA and CDR2 is SQIVND (reference sequence). This CDR3 has 14 amino acids. V lost 4 bases to trimming and J lost 3 bases; unmatched junction nucleotides: 4. CDR3 in amino acids: CASSTGGGYYGYTF. The CDR3 DNA reads as TGTGCCAGTAGTACAGGGGGCGGGTACTATGGCTACACCTTC.

The V and J genes are TRBV7-2 and TRBJ1-3; no definite D call. The CDR3 totals 13 residues. V lost 5 bases to trimming and J lost 6 bases, with 11 bases between them. In germline, CDR1 is SGHTA, CDR2 FQGNSA. In nucleotides, the CDR3 is TGTGCCAGCAGCCTCCCCCAGGCAAACACCATATATTTT. Translating gives CASSLPQANTIYF.

V gene TRBV6-4 combines with J gene TRBJ2-3, with a weak D call TRBD2 (7 bases). The V and J ends lost 4 bases and 2 bases respectively, with 13 bases between them. CDR3 length: 15 amino acids. The germline CDR1 and CDR2 sequences are MRHNA and SNTAGT. This CDR3 reads CASSAGGGDTDTQYF. The CDR3 region has the DNA TGTGCCAGCAGTGCCGGAGGGGGGGACACAGATACGCAGTATTTT.

This clone has a single count. The rearrangement joins TRBV7-2 to TRBJ1-6; D gene unclear. The CDR3 is 13 residues long. V gave up 0 bases and J gave up 6 bases, with 3 bases separating them. CDR1 SGHTA and CDR2 FQGNSA come from the germline V gene. Written as DNA, the CDR3 is TGTGCCAGCAGCTTAGCCTTTAATTCACCCCTCCACTTT. This sequence encodes CASSLAFNSPLHF.

This chain links TRBV29-1 with TRBJ1-2; 10 bases align to TRBD1. There are 13 residues in the CDR3. V lost 4 bases and J lost 3; bases outside the gene matches: 2. CDR1 is SQVTM and CDR2 is ANQGSEA in the germline V gene. The CDR3: CSVGDRGYYGYTF. For the CDR3, the DNA is TGCAGCGTTGGGGACAGGGGATACTATGGCTACACCTTC.

The rearrangement uses TRBV7-2 and TRBJ2-7; 8 nucleotides align to TRBD2. The CDR3 spans 14 residues. The V gene end was trimmed by 0 bases and the J gene end by 5 bases; junction bases not matched to a gene: 3. The V gene's germline CDR1 is SGHTA and CDR2 FQGNSA. CDR3 nucleotides: TGTGCCAGCAGCTTAGCCCGGGGGGGGAACGAGCAGTACTTC. It translates to CASSLARGGNEQYF.

The rearrangement links TRBV6-1 to TRBJ2-1, with 8 positions matching TRBD2. Trimming removed 5 bases from V and 5 bases from J; junction bases left unmatched: 2. The V gene's germline CDR1 is MNHNS and CDR2 SASEGT. CDR3 length equals 13 residues. CDR3 in DNA: TGTGCCAGCAGTTCCGGGGGGGACAATGAGCAGTTCTTC. The encoded protein is CASSSGGDNEQFF.

The V and J genes are TRBV30 and TRBJ2-7; the D is unclear. The CDR3 totals 14 residues. The germline V gene encodes CDR1 GTSNPN and CDR2 SVGIG (reference sequence). The V end was cut by 3 bases, the J end by 2 bases, with 14 bases between. The CDR3 loop is CAWSAGPAPYEQYF. In nucleotides, the CDR3 is TGTGCCTGGAGCGCAGGCCCGGCCCCCTACGAGCAGTACTTC.

This chain connects TRBV6-2 or TRBV6-3 to TRBJ1-1, with TRBD1 identical over 7 bases. Germline values: CDR1 MNHEY, CDR2 SVGEGT. The CDR3 length is 14 residues. V lost 5 bases, J lost 0 bases, and 3 bases stayed unmatched. This CDR3 reads CASSPGQMNTEAFF. In DNA form, the CDR3 reads TGTGCCAGCAGTCCGGGACAGATGAACACTGAAGCTTTCTTT.

This chain uses TRBV6-6 with TRBJ2-7; no clear D gene. Per germline, CDR1 MNHNY and CDR2 SVGAGI (reference sequence). V was pared by 0 bases and J by 5 bases, with 5 bases between. The CDR3 is made up of 12 amino acids. The CDR3 coding sequence is TGTGCCAGCAGTTACTCTAGCAACGAGCAGTACTTC. The encoded protein is CASSYSSNEQYF.

The J gene is TRBJ1-1, the V gene TRBV10-1; a weak D match, TRBD1 (5 bases). Germline assignment: CDR1 WNHNN and CDR2 SYGVQD (reference sequence). The CDR3 is made up of 13 amino acids. Trimming stripped 7 bases from V and 4 bases from J, with 13 bases between. This CDR3 reads CASKSTRATEAFF. In DNA, the CDR3 is TGCGCCAGCAAGTCGACCAGGGCCACTGAAGCTTTCTTT.

Only one count was recorded for this clone. The CDR3 DNA sequence: TGTGCCAGCTCATCCAGGGGGGAAAAACTGTTTTTT. Protein: CASSSRGEKLFF. The rearrangement uses TRBV18 and TRBJ1-4; 7 bases line up with TRBD1. Germline V gives CDR1 KGHSH, CDR2 LQKENI. The length of the CDR3 is 12 residues. V lost 5 bases and J lost 8; bases outside the gene matches: 2.

The chain recombines TRBV6-5 with TRBJ1-1; no reliable D call. CDR3 length equals 13 residues. Germline V gene lookup returns CDR1 MNHEY and CDR2 SVGAGI. V dropped 7 bases and J dropped 3 bases, with 12 bases sitting between them. Written as DNA, the CDR3 is TGTGCCAGCAAGATAGCACGGGACACTGAAGCTTTCTTT. It codes for CASKIARDTEAFF.

The chain recombines TRBV10-3 with TRBJ2-1; D possibly corresponds to TRBD2 (6 bases). The CDR3 extends over 16 amino acids. V gave up 7 bases and J gave up 0 bases, with 16 bases separating them. Germline CDR1 ENHRY, CDR2 SYGVKD. The CDR3 DNA is TGTGCCATCATTAAGGGACTTATAAGCTCCTACAATGAGCAGTTCTTC. Protein: CAIIKGLISSYNEQFF.

The chain has TRBV11-2 and TRBJ1-2, with no clear D. Germline V CDR1 and CDR2: SGHAT, FQNNGV. V lost 1 base, J lost 3 bases, and 6 bases lay in between. The CDR3 runs to 13 residues. The CDR3 nucleotides read TGTGCCAGCAGCTTAGGGGCAGACTATGGCTACACCTTC. This sequence encodes CASSLGADYGYTF.

This clone came up once. The V gene is TRBV6-5, the J gene TRBJ1-1; no definite D call. CDR1 is MNHEY and CDR2 is SVGAGI in the germline V gene. This CDR3 is 15 amino acids long. The ends were cut back, 5 bases at V and 4 bases at J, with 17 bases in the middle. For the CDR3, the DNA is TGTGCCAGCAGTAACGCCGCGTTCGGAGTCACTGAAGCTTTCTTT. Amino acid sequence: CASSNAAFGVTEAFF.

This sequence joins TRBV5-6 and TRBJ2-3, with D perhaps matching TRBD2 (6 bases). The ends were cut back, 5 bases at V and 0 bases at J, with 16 bases in the middle. Germline values: CDR1 SGHDT, CDR2 YYEEEE. This CDR3 has 16 amino acids. CDR3 nucleotides: TGTGCCAGCAGTTCTGGGGGGTCCTATAGCACAGATACGCAGTATTTT. Encoded protein: CASSSGGSYSTDTQYF.

J is TRBJ2-3 and V is TRBV7-6; 7 nucleotides match TRBD2. Germline V lookup: CDR1 SGHVS, CDR2 FNYEAQ. J was trimmed by 4 bases and V by 6 bases; bases with no gene match: 7. The CDR3 is 14 residues long. CDR3 sequence (DNA): TGTGCCAGCAGGTGGTCTGCGGGGGCAGATACGCAGTATTTT. This translates into CASRWSAGADTQYF.

The chain is built from TRBV3-1 (or the pseudogene TRBV3-2) and TRBJ2-4, with a tentative D call TRBD1 (6 bases). V was clipped by 0 bases and J by 5 bases, with 17 bases between them. This CDR3 comprises 17 residues. In germline, CDR1 is LGHDT, CDR2 YNNKEL (reference sequence). The DNA for the CDR3 is TGTGCCAGCAGCCAAGACGCGGCAGGGGAACGGGAAAACATTCAGTACTTC. Its protein product is CASSQDAAGERENIQYF.

This chain joins TRBV5-4 and TRBJ2-4; 7 positions match TRBD2. The germline V gene encodes CDR1 SGHNT and CDR2 YYREEE (reference sequence). This CDR3 region has 17 residues. V was clipped by 1 base and J by 3 bases; unmatched bases: 10. CDR3 in DNA: TGTGCCAGCAGCTTGAGTATCGTCGGGGGGAACAAAAACATTCAGTACTTC. Translated: CASSLSIVGGNKNIQYF.

The CDR3 DNA sequence: TGCGCCAGCAGCCAAGATCTGCAGGGGTCTTACGAGCAGTACTTC. It yields the protein CASSQDLQGSYEQYF. J is TRBJ2-7 and V is TRBV4-3, with D tentatively TRBD1 (6 bases). The V end was cut by 0 bases, the J end by 4 bases, with 13 bases between. The CDR3 sequence is 15 residues long. CDR1 and CDR2 from the germline V gene are LGHNA and YSLEER.

The chain uses TRBV21-1 and TRBJ2-7; no check of the table's D call, TRBD1, against the DNA was made. TRBV21-1 is a pseudogene segment. This CDR3 comprises 16 residues. As DNA, the CDR3 is TGTGCCAGCAGCAAAGCGCTTTGGGACAGCATCTACGAGCAGTACTTC. Amino acid sequence: CASSKALWDSIYEQYF.

V usage is TRBV6-5 and J usage is TRBJ1-4, with 8 bases that match TRBD1. The V and J ends lost 6 bases and 8 bases, in that order; junction bases with no gene match: 8. This CDR3 is 14 amino acids long. Germline lookup yields CDR1 MNHEY and CDR2 SVGAGI. CDR3 nucleotides: TGTGCCAGCAGGAAGGACAGGGAGGGGGAAAAACTGTTTTTT. Residues: CASRKDREGEKLFF.

This clone was observed a handful of times. The V and J genes are TRBV11-2 and TRBJ2-7; no definite D call. The V gene lost 3 bases and the J gene lost 0 bases, with 9 bases spanning the gap. The germline V gene encodes CDR1 SGHAT and CDR2 FQNNGV. The CDR3 has 14 amino acids. CDR3 region: CASSFLTDSYEQYF. CDR3 nucleotide sequence: TGTGCCAGCAGCTTCTTGACTGACTCCTACGAGCAGTACTTC.

This rearrangement joins TRBV27 to TRBJ2-3, with D tentatively TRBD2 (6 bases). V gave up 8 bases and J gave up 0 bases, with 18 bases separating them. The CDR3 length is 16 residues. Germline CDR1 reads MNHEY; CDR2 reads SMNVEV (reference sequence). CDR3 loop: CASLPFSGVSTDTQYF. The CDR3 nucleotides are TGTGCCAGCCTACCCTTCTCGGGGGTGAGCACAGATACGCAGTATTTT.

The J gene is TRBJ2-7, the V gene TRBV9; TRBD2 matches at 11 bases. Germline CDR1 and CDR2: SGDLS and YYNGEE. There are 16 residues in the CDR3. J was trimmed by 2 bases and V by 0 bases; bases with no gene match: 4. The CDR3 DNA reads as TGTGCCAGCAGCGTAGGACTAGCGGGGCAAGCCTACGAGCAGTACTTC. This translates into CASSVGLAGQAYEQYF.

The chain has TRBV4-3 and TRBJ1-6, with no clear D. Germline assignment: CDR1 LGHNA and CDR2 YSLEER. The CDR3 runs 18 residues. The V and J ends lost 0 bases and 0 bases respectively, with 12 bases between them. This CDR3 is CASSQEVQMSSYNSPLHF. The CDR3 bases are TGCGCCAGCAGCCAAGAGGTCCAAATGAGCTCCTATAATTCACCCCTCCACTTT.